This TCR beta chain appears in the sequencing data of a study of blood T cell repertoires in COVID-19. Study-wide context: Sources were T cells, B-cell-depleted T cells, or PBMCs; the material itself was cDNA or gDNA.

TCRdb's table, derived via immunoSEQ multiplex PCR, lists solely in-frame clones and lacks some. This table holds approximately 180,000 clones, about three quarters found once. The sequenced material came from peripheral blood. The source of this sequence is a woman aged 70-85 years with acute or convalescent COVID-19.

CDR3 DNA: TGCGCCAGCAGCACGGGGAGGACAGGGGGTTCAATTAGAATGGATACGCAGTATTTT. This gives the protein CASSTGRTGGSIRMDTQYF. The rearrangement uses TRBV5-1 and TRBJ2-3; 10 bases fit TRBD1. V lost 4 bases, J lost 6 bases, and 20 bases stayed unmatched. The V gene's germline CDR1 is SGHRS and CDR2 YFSETQ. The CDR3 has 19 residues.